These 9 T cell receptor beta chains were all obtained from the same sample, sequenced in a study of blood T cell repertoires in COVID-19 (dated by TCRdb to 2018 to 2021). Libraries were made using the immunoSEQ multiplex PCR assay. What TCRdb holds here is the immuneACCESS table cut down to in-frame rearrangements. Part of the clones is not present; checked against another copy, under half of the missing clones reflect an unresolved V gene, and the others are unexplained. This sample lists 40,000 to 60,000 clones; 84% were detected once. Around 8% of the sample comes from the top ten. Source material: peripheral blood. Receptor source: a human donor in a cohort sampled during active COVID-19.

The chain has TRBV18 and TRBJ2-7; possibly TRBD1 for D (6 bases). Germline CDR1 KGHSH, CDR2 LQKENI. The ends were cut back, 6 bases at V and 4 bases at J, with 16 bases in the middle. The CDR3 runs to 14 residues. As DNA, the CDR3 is TGTGCCAGCTCGCAGGGGACGGCCATTTACGAGCAGTACTTC. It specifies CASSQGTAIYEQYF.

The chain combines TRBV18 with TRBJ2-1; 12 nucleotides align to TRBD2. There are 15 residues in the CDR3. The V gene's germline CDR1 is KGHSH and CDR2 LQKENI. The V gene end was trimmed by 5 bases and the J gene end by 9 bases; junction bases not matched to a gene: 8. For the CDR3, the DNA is TGTGCCAGCTCATCGACTAGCGGGAGTAGGGTTGAGCAGTTCTTC. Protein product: CASSSTSGSRVEQFF.

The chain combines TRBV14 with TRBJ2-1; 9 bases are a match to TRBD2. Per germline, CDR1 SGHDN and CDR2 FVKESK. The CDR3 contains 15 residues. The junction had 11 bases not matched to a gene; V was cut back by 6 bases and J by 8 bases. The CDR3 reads CASSRLAGVNYEQFF. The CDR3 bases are TGTGCCAGCAGTCGCTTAGCGGGAGTCAACTATGAGCAGTTCTTC.

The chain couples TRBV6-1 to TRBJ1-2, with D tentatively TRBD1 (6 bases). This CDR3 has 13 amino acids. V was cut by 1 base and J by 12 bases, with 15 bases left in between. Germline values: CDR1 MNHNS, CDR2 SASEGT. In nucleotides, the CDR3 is TGTGCCAGCAGTGAAGTTGGGACAAACCCTAACACCTTC. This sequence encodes CASSEVGTNPNTF.

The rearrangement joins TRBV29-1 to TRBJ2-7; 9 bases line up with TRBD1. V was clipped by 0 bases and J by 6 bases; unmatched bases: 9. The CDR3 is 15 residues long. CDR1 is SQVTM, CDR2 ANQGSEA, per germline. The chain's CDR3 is CSVEEGGTGTSEQYF. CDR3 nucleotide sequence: TGCAGCGTTGAAGAGGGTGGGACAGGGACCTCCGAGCAGTACTTC.

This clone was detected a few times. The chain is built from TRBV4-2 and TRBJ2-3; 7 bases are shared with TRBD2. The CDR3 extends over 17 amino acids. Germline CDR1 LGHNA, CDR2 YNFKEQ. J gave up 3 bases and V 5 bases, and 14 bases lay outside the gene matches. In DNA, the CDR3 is TGTGCCAGCAGCTCAGGACTAGGGGTGGTTATAACAGATACGCAGTATTTT. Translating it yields CASSSGLGVVITDTQYF.

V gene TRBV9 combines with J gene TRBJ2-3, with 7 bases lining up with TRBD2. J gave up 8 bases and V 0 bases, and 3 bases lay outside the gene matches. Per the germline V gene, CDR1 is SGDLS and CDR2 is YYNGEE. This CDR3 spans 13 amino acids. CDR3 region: CASSVEASGTQYF. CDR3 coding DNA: TGTGCCAGCAGCGTAGAAGCTAGCGGTACGCAGTATTTT.

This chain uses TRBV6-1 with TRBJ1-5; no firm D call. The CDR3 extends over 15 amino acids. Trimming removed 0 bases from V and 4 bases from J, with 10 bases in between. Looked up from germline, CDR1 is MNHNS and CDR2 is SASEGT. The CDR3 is CASSEAPRRNQPQHF. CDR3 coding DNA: TGTGCCAGCAGTGAAGCGCCCCGGAGAAATCAGCCCCAGCATTTT.

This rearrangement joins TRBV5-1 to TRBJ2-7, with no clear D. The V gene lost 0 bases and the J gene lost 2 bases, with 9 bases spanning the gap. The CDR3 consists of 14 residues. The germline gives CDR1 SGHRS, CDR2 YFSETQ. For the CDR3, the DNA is TGCGCCAGCAGCTTGGCAGTCAGTACCTACGAGCAGTACTTC. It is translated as CASSLAVSTYEQYF.